This T cell receptor (beta chain) comes out of a study of blood T cell repertoires in COVID-19. The data were produced by immunoSEQ multiplex PCR, yet TCRdb's version contains in-frame clones alone and is incomplete. The table lists 150,000 to 200,000 clones, 80% to 85% of them singletons, with about a tenth in the top ten. Sequencing was performed on peripheral blood. The clonotype comes from a man in his 70s with active or convalescent COVID-19.

The DNA for the CDR3 is TGTGCCAGCAGCCCTACAGGGTATGGCTACACCTTC. Translating it yields CASSPTGYGYTF. This chain links TRBV7-8 with TRBJ1-2; possible D gene TRBD1, 6 bases. Trimming removed 5 bases from V and 5 bases from J, with 9 bases in between. The CDR3 loop spans 12 amino acids. Germline loops: CDR1 SGHVS, CDR2 FQNEAQ. The variable domain in full, with the rest retrieved from reference TRBV7-8 and TRBJ1-2, is GAGVSQSPRYKVAKRGQDVALRCDPISGHVSLFWYQQALGQGPEFLTYFQNEAQLDKSGLPSDRFFAERPEGSVSTLKIQRTQQEDSAVYLCASSPTGYGYTFGSGTRLTVV.